Shown below are 12 T cell receptor beta chains from a single sample sequenced in a study of T cell responses to AZD1222 COVID-19 vaccine. Data came from immunoSEQ multiplex PCR; TCRdb stores just in-frame clones and leaves some out. Here the sample spans 85,000 to 130,000 clones, about 87% being singletons. The sample in question was peripheral blood, obtained on day 0 of AZD1222 vaccination. The origin of the receptors is an adult in good health.

The rearrangement joins TRBV6-5 to TRBJ1-3, with D possibly being TRBD1 (6 bases). CDR1 MNHEY and CDR2 SVGAGI come from the germline V gene. The CDR3 loop spans 15 amino acids. V gave up 6 bases and J gave up 2 bases, with 14 bases separating them. CDR3 coding DNA: TGTGCCAGCAGCCCCGCGGGGGGGCCTGGAAACACCATATATTTT. Its protein is CASSPAGGPGNTIYF.

The CDR3 here is CASSPPRGSALYGYTF. The CDR3 bases are TGTGCCAGCAGCCCGCCCCGGGGCAGCGCGCTCTATGGCTACACCTTC. The chain employs TRBV7-2 and TRBJ1-2; D is possibly TRBD1 (5 bases). The germline gives CDR1 SGHTA, CDR2 FQGNSA. The CDR3 has 16 residues. V shed 5 bases and J shed 4 bases, with 20 bases lying between them.

The V call is TRBV3-1 (or the pseudogene TRBV3-2), the J call TRBJ1-2, with TRBD1 identical over 9 bases. Unmatched junction bases numbered 3, after V lost 3 bases and J lost 4 bases. This CDR3 has 14 amino acids. Germline V CDR1 and CDR2: LGHDT, YNNKEL (reference sequence). In DNA, the CDR3 is TGTGCCAGCAGCCACACAGGGGGCGGCTATGGCTACACCTTC. This encodes CASSHTGGGYGYTF.

The chain combines TRBV29-1 with TRBJ2-1; unclear D gene. Trimming took off 6 bases at V and 1 base at J, with 10 bases between the two ends. This CDR3 is built from 13 residues. Germline V CDR1 and CDR2: SQVTM, ANQGSEA. The DNA of the CDR3 is TGCAGCGTCATCGACGGGTCCTACAATGAGCAGTTCTTC. Protein: CSVIDGSYNEQFF.

The gene calls are TRBV3-1 (or the pseudogene TRBV3-2) and TRBJ2-2, with D perhaps TRBD1 or TRBD2 (6 bases each). V lost 6 bases, J lost 3 bases, and 14 bases lay in between. The CDR3 length is 15 residues. Germline V gene lookup returns CDR1 LGHDT and CDR2 YNNKEL (reference sequence). The CDR3 loop reads CASRERGAYTGELFF. CDR3 coding DNA: TGTGCCAGCAGGGAGAGGGGGGCCTACACCGGGGAGCTGTTTTTT.

The chain is built from TRBV5-5 and TRBJ2-7; D gene ambiguous. With 4 bases removed from V and 2 bases from J, the gap between germline ends came to 10 bases. CDR1 and CDR2 from the germline V gene are SGHKS and YYEKEE (reference sequence). The CDR3 is 13 amino acids. The CDR3 is CASSLGYTYEQYF. In DNA form, the CDR3 reads TGTGCCAGCAGCCTTGGTTACACCTACGAGCAGTACTTC.

This clone showed up just a few times. The genes are TRBV5-6 and TRBJ1-2, with 7 positions matching TRBD1. V shed 4 bases, J shed 4 bases, and the junction held 19 bases outside the gene matches. CDR3 length: 18 amino acids. CDR1 SGHDT and CDR2 YYEEEE come from the germline V gene. This CDR3 is CASSHEGWPYRGGYGYTF. The CDR3 DNA reads TGTGCCAGCAGCCACGAAGGATGGCCTTACAGGGGCGGCTATGGCTACACCTTC.

This chain links TRBV5-1 with TRBJ1-4, with 7 bases aligning to TRBD1. The germline V gene has CDR1 SGHRS and CDR2 YFSETQ. The junction had 1 base not matched to a gene; V was cut back by 0 bases and J by 2 bases. This CDR3 spans 15 amino acids. The CDR3 loop reads CASSLAGGTNEKLFF. The CDR3 DNA sequence: TGCGCCAGCAGCTTGGCAGGGGGGACTAATGAAAAACTGTTTTTT.

The chain is built from TRBV5-4 and TRBJ2-5, with a possible D match to TRBD2 (6 bases). Germline V lookup: CDR1 SGHNT, CDR2 YYREEE (reference sequence). Between the trimmed V and J ends, which lost 4 bases and 3 bases, there was a span of 13 bases. CDR3 length: 14 residues. This CDR3 reads CASSLTREKETQYF. The CDR3 bases are TGTGCCAGCAGCCTAACCCGGGAGAAAGAGACCCAGTACTTC.

The chain recombines TRBV19 with TRBJ1-5; TRBD1 might be the D (6 bases). From germline, CDR1 is LNHDA and CDR2 SQIVND (reference sequence). This CDR3 comprises 11 residues. V was cut by 5 bases and J by 13 bases, with 12 bases left in between. DNA for the CDR3: TGTGCCAGTAGTTTCAGCGGGACACAGCATTTT. Translation: CASSFSGTQHF.

This clone has just a few counts. V is TRBV18 and J is TRBJ2-1; 13 nucleotides agree with TRBD2. V shed 3 bases, J shed 5 bases, and the junction held 7 bases outside the gene matches. This CDR3 is 17 amino acids long. Germline V CDR1 and CDR2: KGHSH, LQKENI. CDR3 amino acids: CASSPNALAGGHNEQFF. CDR3 DNA sequence: TGTGCCAGCTCACCTAACGCACTAGCGGGGGGGCACAATGAGCAGTTCTTC.

This rearrangement joins TRBV19 to TRBJ2-2; 12 nucleotides match TRBD1. Germline CDR1 reads LNHDA; CDR2 reads SQIVND (reference sequence). V shed 8 bases and J 1 base; nucleotides not matched to a gene: 5. This CDR3 spans 16 amino acids. CDR3 sequence: CASRDRGRENTGELFF. The CDR3 coding sequence is TGTGCCAGTCGGGACAGGGGGCGCGAGAACACCGGGGAGCTGTTTTTT.